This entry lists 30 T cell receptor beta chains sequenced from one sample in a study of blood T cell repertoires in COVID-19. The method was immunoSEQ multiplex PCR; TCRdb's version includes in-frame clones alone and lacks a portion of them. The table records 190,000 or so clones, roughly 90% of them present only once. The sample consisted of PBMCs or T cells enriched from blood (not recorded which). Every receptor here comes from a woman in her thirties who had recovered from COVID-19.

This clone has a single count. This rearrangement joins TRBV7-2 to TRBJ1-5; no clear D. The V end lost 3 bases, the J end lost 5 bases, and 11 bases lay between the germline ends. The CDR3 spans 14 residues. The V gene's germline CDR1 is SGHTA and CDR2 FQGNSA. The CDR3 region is CASSFAIGDQPQHF. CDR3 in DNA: TGTGCCAGCAGCTTCGCCATCGGGGATCAGCCCCAGCATTTT.

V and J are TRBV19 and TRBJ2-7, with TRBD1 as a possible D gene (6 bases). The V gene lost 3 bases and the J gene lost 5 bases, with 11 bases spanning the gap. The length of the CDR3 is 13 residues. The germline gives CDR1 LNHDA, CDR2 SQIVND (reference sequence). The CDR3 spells CASSMGEGDEQYF. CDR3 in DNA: TGTGCCAGTAGTATGGGCGAGGGGGACGAGCAGTACTTC.

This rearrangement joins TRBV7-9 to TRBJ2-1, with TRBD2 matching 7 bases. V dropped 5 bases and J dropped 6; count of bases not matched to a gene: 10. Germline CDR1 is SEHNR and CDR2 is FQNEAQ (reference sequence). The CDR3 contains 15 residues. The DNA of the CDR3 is TGTGCCAGCAGCCCCCCTTTCAGGGAGGGCAATGAGCAGTTCTTC. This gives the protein CASSPPFREGNEQFF.

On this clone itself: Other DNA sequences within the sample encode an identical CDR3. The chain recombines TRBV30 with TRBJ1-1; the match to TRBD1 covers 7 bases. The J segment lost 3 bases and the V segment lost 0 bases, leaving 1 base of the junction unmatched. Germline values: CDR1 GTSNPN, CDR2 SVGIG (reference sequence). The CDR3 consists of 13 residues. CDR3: CAWSVTGDTEAFF. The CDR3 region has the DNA TGTGCCTGGAGTGTTACAGGGGACACTGAAGCTTTCTTT.

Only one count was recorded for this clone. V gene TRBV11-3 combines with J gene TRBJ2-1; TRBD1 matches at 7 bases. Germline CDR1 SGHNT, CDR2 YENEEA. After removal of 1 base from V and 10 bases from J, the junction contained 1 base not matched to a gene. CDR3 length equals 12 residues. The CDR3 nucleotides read TGTGCCAGCAGCTTAGGGGGACAGGAGCAGTTCTTC. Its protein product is CASSLGGQEQFF.

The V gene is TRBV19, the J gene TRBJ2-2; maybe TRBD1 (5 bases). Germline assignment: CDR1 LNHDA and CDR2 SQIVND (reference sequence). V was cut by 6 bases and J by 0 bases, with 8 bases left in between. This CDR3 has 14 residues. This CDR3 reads CASSVQANTGELFF. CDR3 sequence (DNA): TGTGCCAGTAGCGTACAGGCGAACACCGGGGAGCTGTTTTTT. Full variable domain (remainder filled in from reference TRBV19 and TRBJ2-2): DGGITQSPKYLFRKEGQNVTLSCEQNLNHDAMYWYRQDPGQGLRLIYYSQIVNDFQKGDIAEGYSVSREKKESFPLTVTSAQKNPTAFYLCASSVQANTGELFFGEGSRLTVL.

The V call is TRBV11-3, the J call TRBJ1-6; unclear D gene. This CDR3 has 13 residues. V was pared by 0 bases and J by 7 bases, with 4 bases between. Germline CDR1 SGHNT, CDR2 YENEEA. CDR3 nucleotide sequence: TGTGCCAGCAGCTTAGATCGGAATTCACCCCTCCACTTT. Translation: CASSLDRNSPLHF. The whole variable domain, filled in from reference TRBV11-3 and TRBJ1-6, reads EAGVVQSPRYKIIEKKQPVAFWCNPISGHNTLYWYLQNLGQGPELLIRYENEEAVDDSQLPKDRFSAERLKGVDSTLKIQPAELGDSAVYLCASSLDRNSPLHFGNGTRLTVT.

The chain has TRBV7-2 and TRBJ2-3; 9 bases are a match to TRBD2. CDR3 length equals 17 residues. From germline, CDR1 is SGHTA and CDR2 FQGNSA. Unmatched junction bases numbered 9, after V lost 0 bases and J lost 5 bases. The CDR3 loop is CASSLARGAGGRDTQYF. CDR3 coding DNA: TGTGCCAGCAGCTTAGCCCGGGGAGCGGGAGGTAGAGATACGCAGTATTTT.

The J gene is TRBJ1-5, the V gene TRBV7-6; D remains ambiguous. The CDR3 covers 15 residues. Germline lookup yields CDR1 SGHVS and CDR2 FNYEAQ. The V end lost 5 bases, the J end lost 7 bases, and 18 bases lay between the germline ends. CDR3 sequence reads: CASSPLDEGGQPQHF. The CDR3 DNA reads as TGTGCCAGCAGCCCTCTGGACGAGGGCGGGCAGCCCCAGCATTTT.

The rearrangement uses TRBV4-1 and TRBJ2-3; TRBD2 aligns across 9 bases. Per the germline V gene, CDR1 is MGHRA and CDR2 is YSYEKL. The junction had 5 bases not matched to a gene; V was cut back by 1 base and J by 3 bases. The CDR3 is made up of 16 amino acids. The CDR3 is CASSQGSAGGTDTQYF. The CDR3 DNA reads TGCGCCAGCAGCCAAGGATCAGCGGGGGGAACAGATACGCAGTATTTT.

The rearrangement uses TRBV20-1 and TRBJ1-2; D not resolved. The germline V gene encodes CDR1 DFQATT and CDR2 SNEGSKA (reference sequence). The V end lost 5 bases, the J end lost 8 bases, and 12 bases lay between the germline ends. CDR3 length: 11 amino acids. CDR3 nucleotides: TGCAGTGCTTCAGGTCCGCCCGGCTACACCTTC. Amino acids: CSASGPPGYTF.

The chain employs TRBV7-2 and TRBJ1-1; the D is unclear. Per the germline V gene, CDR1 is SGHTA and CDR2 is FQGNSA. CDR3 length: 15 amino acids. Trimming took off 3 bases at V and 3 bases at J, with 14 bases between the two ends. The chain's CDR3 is CASSFVLAADTEAFF. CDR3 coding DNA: TGTGCCAGCAGCTTCGTACTTGCAGCGGACACTGAAGCTTTCTTT.

This CDR3 is CASSPPATFNYGYTF. In DNA form, the CDR3 reads TGTGCCAGCAGCCCCCCAGCGACTTTCAACTATGGCTACACCTTC. The chain combines TRBV7-9 with TRBJ1-2; D is ambiguous. This CDR3 has 15 residues. Between the trimmed V and J ends, which lost 5 bases and 2 bases, there was a span of 15 bases. Germline CDR1 SEHNR, CDR2 FQNEAQ (reference sequence).

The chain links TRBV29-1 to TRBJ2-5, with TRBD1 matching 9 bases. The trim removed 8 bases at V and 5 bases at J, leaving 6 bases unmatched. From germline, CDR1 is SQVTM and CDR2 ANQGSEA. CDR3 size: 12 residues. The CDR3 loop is CSSGQGYETQYF. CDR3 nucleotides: TGCAGCTCAGGACAGGGGTATGAGACCCAGTACTTC. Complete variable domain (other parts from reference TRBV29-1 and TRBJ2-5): SAVISQKPSRDICQRGTSLTIQCQVDSQVTMMFWYRQQPGQSLTLIATANQGSEATYESGFVIDKFPISRPNLTFSTLTVSNMSPEDSSIYLCSSGQGYETQYFGPGTRLLVL.

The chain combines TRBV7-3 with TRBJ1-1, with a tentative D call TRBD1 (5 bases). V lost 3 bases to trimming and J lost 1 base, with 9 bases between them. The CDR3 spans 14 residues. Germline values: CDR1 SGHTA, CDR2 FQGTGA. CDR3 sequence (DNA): TGTGCCAGCAGCTTTCAAGGGGCGAACACTGAAGCTTTCTTT. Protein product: CASSFQGANTEAFF.

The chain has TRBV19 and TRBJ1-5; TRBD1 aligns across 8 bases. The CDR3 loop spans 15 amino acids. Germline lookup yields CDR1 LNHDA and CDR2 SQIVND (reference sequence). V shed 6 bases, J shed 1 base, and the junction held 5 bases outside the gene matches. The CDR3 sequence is CASSSRDRSNQPQHF. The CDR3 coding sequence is TGTGCCAGTAGCTCCCGGGACAGGAGCAATCAGCCCCAGCATTTT.

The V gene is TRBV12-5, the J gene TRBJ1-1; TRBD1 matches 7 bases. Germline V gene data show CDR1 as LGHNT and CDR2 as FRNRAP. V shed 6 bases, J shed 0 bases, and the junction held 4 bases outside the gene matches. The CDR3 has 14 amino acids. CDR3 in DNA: TGTGCTAGTGGACCGGGACAGATGAACACTGAAGCTTTCTTT. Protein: CASGPGQMNTEAFF.

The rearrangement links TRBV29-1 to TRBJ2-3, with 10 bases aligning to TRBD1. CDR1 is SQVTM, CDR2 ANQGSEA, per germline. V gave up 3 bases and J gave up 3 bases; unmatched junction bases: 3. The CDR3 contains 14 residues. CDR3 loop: CSVDRTGGTDTQYF. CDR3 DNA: TGCAGCGTTGATAGGACAGGGGGGACAGATACGCAGTATTTT.

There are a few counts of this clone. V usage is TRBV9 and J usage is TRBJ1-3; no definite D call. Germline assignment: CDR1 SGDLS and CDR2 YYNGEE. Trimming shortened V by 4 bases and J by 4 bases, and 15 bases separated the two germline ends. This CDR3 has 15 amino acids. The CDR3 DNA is TGTGCCAGCAGCACCCGGGAGGAGGCAGGAAACACCATATATTTT. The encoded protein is CASSTREEAGNTIYF. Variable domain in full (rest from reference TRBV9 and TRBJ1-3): DSGVTQTPKHLITATGQRVTLRCSPRSGDLSVYWYQQSLDQGLQFLIQYYNGEERAKGNILERFSAQQFPDLHSELNLSSLELGDSALYFCASSTREEAGNTIYFGEGSWLTVV.

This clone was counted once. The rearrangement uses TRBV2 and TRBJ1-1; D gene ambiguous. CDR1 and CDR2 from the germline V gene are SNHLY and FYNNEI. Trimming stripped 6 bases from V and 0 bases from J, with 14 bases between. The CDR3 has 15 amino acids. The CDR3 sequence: CASRYGDLMNTEAFF. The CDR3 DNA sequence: TGTGCCAGCAGGTACGGAGACCTTATGAACACTGAAGCTTTCTTT.

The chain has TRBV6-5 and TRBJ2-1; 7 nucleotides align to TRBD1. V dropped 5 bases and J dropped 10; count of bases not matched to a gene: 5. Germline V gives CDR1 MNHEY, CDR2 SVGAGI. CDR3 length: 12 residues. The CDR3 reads CASSKPTGEQFF. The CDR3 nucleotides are TGTGCCAGCAGTAAACCGACAGGGGAGCAGTTCTTC.

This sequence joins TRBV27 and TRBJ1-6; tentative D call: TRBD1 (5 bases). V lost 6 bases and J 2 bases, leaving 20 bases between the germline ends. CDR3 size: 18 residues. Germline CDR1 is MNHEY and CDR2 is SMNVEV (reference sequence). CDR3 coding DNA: TGTGCCAGCAGAGTCGGACAACTCAAACTAACCTATAATTCACCCCTCCACTTT. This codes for CASRVGQLKLTYNSPLHF.

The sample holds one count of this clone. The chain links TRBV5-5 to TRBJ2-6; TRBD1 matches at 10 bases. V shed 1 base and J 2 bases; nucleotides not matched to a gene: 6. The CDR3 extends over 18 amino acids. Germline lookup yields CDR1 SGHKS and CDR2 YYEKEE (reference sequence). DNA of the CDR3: TGTGCCAGCAGCTTGCGGGACAGGGGTCCGCCTGGGGCCAACGTCCTGACTTTC. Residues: CASSLRDRGPPGANVLTF.

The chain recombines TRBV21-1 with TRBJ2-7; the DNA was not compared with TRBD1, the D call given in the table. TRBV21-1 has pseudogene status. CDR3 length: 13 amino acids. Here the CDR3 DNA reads TGTGCCCGTGATTCAGTACCCAGTCCCGAGCAGTACTTC. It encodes CARDSVPSPEQYF.

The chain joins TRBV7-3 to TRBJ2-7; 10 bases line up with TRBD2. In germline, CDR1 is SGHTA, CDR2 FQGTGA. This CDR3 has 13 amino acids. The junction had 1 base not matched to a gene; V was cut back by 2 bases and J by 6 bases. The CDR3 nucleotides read TGTGCCAGCAGCTTAGTAGCGGGAGGCGAGCAGTACTTC. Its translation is CASSLVAGGEQYF.

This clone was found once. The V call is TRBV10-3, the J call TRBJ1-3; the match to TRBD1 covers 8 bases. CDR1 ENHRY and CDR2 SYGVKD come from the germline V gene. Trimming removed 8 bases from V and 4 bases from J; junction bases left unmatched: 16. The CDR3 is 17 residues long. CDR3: CAIGEDLAGGSGNTIYF. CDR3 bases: TGTGCCATCGGGGAAGATTTGGCAGGGGGCTCCGGAAACACCATATATTTT.

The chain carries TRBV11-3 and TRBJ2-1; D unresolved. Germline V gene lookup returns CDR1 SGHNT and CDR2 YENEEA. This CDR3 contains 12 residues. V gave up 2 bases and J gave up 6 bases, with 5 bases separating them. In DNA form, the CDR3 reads TGTGCCAGCAGCTTAAGCCGCAATGAGCAGTTCTTC. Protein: CASSLSRNEQFF.

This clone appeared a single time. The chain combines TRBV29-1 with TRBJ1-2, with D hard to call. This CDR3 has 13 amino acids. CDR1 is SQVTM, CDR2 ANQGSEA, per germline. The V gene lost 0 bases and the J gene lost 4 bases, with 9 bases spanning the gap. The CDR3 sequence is CSVEDRSGYGYTF. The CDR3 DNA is TGCAGCGTTGAAGATCGTTCCGGCTATGGCTACACCTTC.

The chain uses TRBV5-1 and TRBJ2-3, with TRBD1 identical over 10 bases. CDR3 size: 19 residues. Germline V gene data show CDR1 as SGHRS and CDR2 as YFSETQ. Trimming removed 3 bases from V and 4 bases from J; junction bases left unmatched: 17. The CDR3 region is CASSYPSIIDRGQADTQYF. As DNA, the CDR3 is TGCGCCAGCAGCTACCCTAGCATCATTGACAGGGGGCAAGCAGATACGCAGTATTTT. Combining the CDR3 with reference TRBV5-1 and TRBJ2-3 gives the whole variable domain KAGVTQTPRYLIKTRGQQVTLSCSPISGHRSVSWYQQTPGQGLQFLFEYFSETQRNKGNFPGRFSGRQFSNSRSEMNVSTLELGDSALYLCASSYPSIIDRGQADTQYFGPGTRLTVL.

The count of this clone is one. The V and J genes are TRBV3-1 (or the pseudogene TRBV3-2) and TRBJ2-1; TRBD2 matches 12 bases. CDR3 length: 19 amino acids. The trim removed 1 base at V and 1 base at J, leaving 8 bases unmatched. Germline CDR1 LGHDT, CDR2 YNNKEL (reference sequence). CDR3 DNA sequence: TGTGCCAGCAGCCAAGCGACTAGCGGGGGCCCGATATCCTACAATGAGCAGTTCTTC. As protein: CASSQATSGGPISYNEQFF.